The 6 T cell receptor beta chains listed next were all sequenced from one sample in a study of cytomegalovirus exposure and HLA in healthy donors. The PCR ran on 60 Vbeta and 13 Jbeta primers. Generated by immunoSEQ multiplex PCR, the TCRdb table keeps only in-frame clones and is missing some. Here the sample spans 130,000 or so clones, 80% being singletons. The material sequenced was PBMCs. Receptors originate from a man aged 25-45 years in good health and CMV-seronegative.

The chain links TRBV19 to TRBJ2-7, with a tentative D call TRBD1 (5 bases). From germline, CDR1 is LNHDA and CDR2 SQIVND (reference sequence). The CDR3 is made up of 15 amino acids. With 2 bases removed from V and 3 bases from J, the gap between germline ends came to 14 bases. The CDR3 bases are TGTGCCAGTAGTATACAGGGCCCGGACGGCTACGAGCAGTACTTC. Amino acid sequence: CASSIQGPDGYEQYF.

The rearrangement uses TRBV19 and TRBJ1-5; 7 bases align to TRBD1. V lost 8 bases to trimming and J lost 0 bases; unmatched junction nucleotides: 4. The CDR3 contains 14 residues. Germline lookup yields CDR1 LNHDA and CDR2 SQIVND (reference sequence). The CDR3 sequence is CASRQGYSNQPQHF. In DNA, the CDR3 is TGTGCCAGTCGACAGGGATATAGCAATCAGCCCCAGCATTTT.

The CDR3 protein is CASSAEGTGPQHF. The CDR3 DNA is TGTGCCAGCAGTGCCGAGGGCACGGGGCCCCAGCATTTT. The V and J genes are TRBV6-4 and TRBJ1-5; D not certain. V lost 4 bases, J lost 9 bases, and 13 bases lay in between. Germline lookup yields CDR1 MRHNA and CDR2 SNTAGT. This CDR3 contains 13 residues.

V and J are TRBV28 and TRBJ1-5; 7 nucleotides line up with TRBD1. The length of the CDR3 is 15 residues. Germline trimming cut 4 bases from V and 1 base from J; bases unmatched to any gene: 4. CDR1 is MDHEN and CDR2 is SYDVKM in the germline V gene. The DNA of the CDR3 is TGTGCCAGCAGTTCCGGACAGGAGAGCAATCAGCCCCAGCATTTT. Protein product: CASSSGQESNQPQHF.

The chain has TRBV5-1 and TRBJ1-5, with D tentatively TRBD1 (6 bases). CDR3 size: 14 residues. Germline V lookup: CDR1 SGHRS, CDR2 YFSETQ. Trimming pared 5 bases from V and 0 bases from J, leaving 9 bases between. CDR3 sequence reads: CASRQGYSNQPQHF. CDR3 bases: TGCGCCAGCAGACAGGGTTATAGCAATCAGCCCCAGCATTTT.

In this sample, this clone is medium-sized. Here the CDR3 reads CASSQDVLTEAFF. The CDR3 bases are TGCGCCAGCAGCCAAGATGTACTTACTGAAGCTTTCTTT. The chain has TRBV4-1 and TRBJ1-1; no clear D gene. The CDR3 totals 13 residues. In germline, CDR1 is MGHRA, CDR2 YSYEKL. V gave up 0 bases and J gave up 5 bases, with 7 bases separating them.